Shown below are 10 T cell receptor beta chains from a single sample sequenced in a study of blood T cell repertoires in COVID-19. This table comes from immunoSEQ multiplex PCR, and its TCRdb copy is limited to in-frame clones, with some not included. Counted here are about 200,000 clones, about 90% occurring once; the ten biggest clones make up under 2.5%. The specimen was peripheral blood. The receptors derive from a man aged 35-49 years with active or convalescent COVID-19.

The chain recombines TRBV10-3 with TRBJ1-4; D remains unclear. V shed 8 bases and J shed 8 bases, with 6 bases lying between them. The germline gives CDR1 ENHRY, CDR2 SYGVKD. The CDR3 length is 10 residues. CDR3 in amino acids: CAIVGEKLFF. For the CDR3, the DNA is TGTGCCATCGTGGGCGAAAAACTGTTTTTT.

The chain employs TRBV27 and TRBJ2-7, with 11 bases lining up with TRBD1. Germline CDR1 MNHEY, CDR2 SMNVEV (reference sequence). With 5 bases clipped from V and 5 bases from J, the junction kept 8 bases outside the gene matches. The CDR3 loop spans 15 amino acids. As DNA, the CDR3 is TGTGCCAGCAGTCCCGGGACAGGGGGGATACACGAGCAGTACTTC. Its protein is CASSPGTGGIHEQYF.

The genes are TRBV27 and TRBJ2-3, with a weak D call TRBD2 (6 bases). The CDR3 spans 14 residues. Trimming removed 4 bases at V and 7 bases at J, with 15 bases between. Germline lookup yields CDR1 MNHEY and CDR2 SMNVEV (reference sequence). This chain's CDR3 is CASSSTGLPHTQYF. The CDR3, as DNA: TGTGCCAGCAGTTCAACAGGACTACCACATACGCAGTATTTT.

The rearrangement links TRBV27 to TRBJ1-2; D is undetermined. CDR3 length: 15 amino acids. Germline CDR1 is MNHEY and CDR2 is SMNVEV (reference sequence). Trimming removed 6 bases from V and 6 bases from J, with 20 bases in between. CDR3 sequence: CASSFAETEVDGYTF. In DNA, the CDR3 is TGTGCCAGCAGCTTTGCCGAGACCGAGGTAGATGGCTACACCTTC.

The chain links TRBV9 to TRBJ2-1; 9 bases are shared with TRBD1. The CDR3 runs to 15 residues. J was trimmed by 8 bases and V by 0 bases; bases with no gene match: 6. From germline, CDR1 is SGDLS and CDR2 YYNGEE. CDR3 sequence: CASSVGGQGVDEQFF. DNA of the CDR3: TGTGCCAGCAGCGTAGGGGGACAGGGAGTCGATGAGCAGTTCTTC.

The gene calls are TRBV6-1 and TRBJ1-1, with 7 bases matching TRBD1. This CDR3 region has 16 residues. Germline trimming cut 4 bases from V and 5 bases from J; bases unmatched to any gene: 13. Germline V CDR1 and CDR2: MNHNS, SASEGT. In nucleotides, the CDR3 is TGTGCCAGCAGTGCGCATACTTCAGGGGGACGGACTGAAGCTTTCTTT. Its protein product is CASSAHTSGGRTEAFF.

V gene TRBV5-1 combines with J gene TRBJ1-4; the D gene is possibly TRBD1 (6 bases). The CDR3 contains 15 residues. CDR1 is SGHRS, CDR2 YFSETQ, per germline. Trimming took off 0 bases at V and 6 bases at J, with 12 bases between the two ends. CDR3 DNA: TGCGCCAGCAGCTTGGAGGGGGGGTCCGATGAAAAACTGTTTTTT. It specifies CASSLEGGSDEKLFF.

J is TRBJ2-6 and V is TRBV25-1; D not certain. This CDR3 has 15 amino acids. The germline gives CDR1 MGHDK, CDR2 SYGVNS. The ends were cut back, 3 bases at V and 0 bases at J, with 6 bases in the middle. The CDR3, as DNA: TGTGCCAGCAGTGATCCCCTCTCTGGGGCCAACGTCCTGACTTTC. This gives the protein CASSDPLSGANVLTF.

This rearrangement joins TRBV6-5 to TRBJ2-3; TRBD1 matches at 7 bases. The V and J ends lost 7 bases and 1 base, in that order; junction bases with no gene match: 5. Germline V gene sequence: CDR1 MNHEY, CDR2 SVGAGI. The CDR3 is made up of 14 amino acids. In DNA, the CDR3 is TGTGCCAGCACGTTAACAGGGGGCACAGATACGCAGTATTTT. Its translation is CASTLTGGTDTQYF.

In this sample, this clone turned up once. CDR3 sequence (DNA): TGTGCCAGCTCACCAATTCCGGCAACTAATGAAAAACTGTTTTTT. Protein: CASSPIPATNEKLFF. V is TRBV18 and J is TRBJ1-4, with D unclear. The germline CDR1 and CDR2 sequences are KGHSH and LQKENI. The CDR3 consists of 15 residues. Trimming shortened V by 2 bases and J by 0 bases, and 7 bases separated the two germline ends.